This T cell receptor (beta chain) stems from a study of identical twins. The germline V and J ends were trimmed by 7 bases and 4 bases, with 10 bases remaining between them. Germline V CDR1 and CDR2: KGHDR, SFDVKD. The CDR3 length is 13 residues. TCRdb passed the 5' RACE reads through MiXCR, listing each CDR3 protein once. The data contain 400,000 to 600,000 distinct CDR3 sequences, about a fifth of them singletons. This same sample was also part of a study on yellow fever vaccine responses in identical twins.

This TCR derives from a woman under 30 in good health. V and J are TRBV24-1 and TRBJ2-1, with TRBD2 as a possible D gene (5 bases). Sequencing was carried out using CD4+ T cells sorted from blood. CDR3 in DNA: TGTGCCACCAGGGCGGGTCGGTACAATGAGCAGTTCTTC. The encoded protein is CATRAGRYNEQFF.